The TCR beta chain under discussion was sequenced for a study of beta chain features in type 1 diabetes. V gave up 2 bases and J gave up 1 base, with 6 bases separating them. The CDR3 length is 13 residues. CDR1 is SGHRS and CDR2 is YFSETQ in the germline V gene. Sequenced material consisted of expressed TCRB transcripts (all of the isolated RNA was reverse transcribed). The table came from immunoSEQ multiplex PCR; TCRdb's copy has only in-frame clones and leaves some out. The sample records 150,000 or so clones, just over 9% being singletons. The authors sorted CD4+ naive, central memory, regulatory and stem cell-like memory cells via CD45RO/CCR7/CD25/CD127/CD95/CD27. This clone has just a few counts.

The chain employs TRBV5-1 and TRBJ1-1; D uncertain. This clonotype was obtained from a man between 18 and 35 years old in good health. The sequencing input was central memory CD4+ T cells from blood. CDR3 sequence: CASSFVANTEAFF. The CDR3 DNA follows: TGCGCCAGCAGCTTTGTAGCGAACACTGAAGCTTTCTTT.